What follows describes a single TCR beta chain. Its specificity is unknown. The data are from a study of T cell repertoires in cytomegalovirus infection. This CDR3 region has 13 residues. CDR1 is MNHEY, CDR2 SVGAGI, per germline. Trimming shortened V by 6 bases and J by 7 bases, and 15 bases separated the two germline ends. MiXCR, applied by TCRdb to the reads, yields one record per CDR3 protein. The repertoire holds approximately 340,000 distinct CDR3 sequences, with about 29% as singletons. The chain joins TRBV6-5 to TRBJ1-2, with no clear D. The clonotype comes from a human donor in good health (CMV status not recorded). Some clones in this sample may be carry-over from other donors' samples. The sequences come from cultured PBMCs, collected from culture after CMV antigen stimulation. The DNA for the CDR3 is TGTGCCAGCAGAACCGGGCTCGTTTCTGGCTACACCTTC. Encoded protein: CASRTGLVSGYTF.